These T cell receptor beta chains were read from a single sample in a study of T-cell reconstitution after alpha-beta-depleted transplantation in children. Using its own MiXCR run on the PCR reads, TCRdb lists one record per CDR3 protein. The sample shows some 250,000 distinct CDR3 sequences, about 12% of them seen only once. The sequences come from PBMCs from the stem cell graft donor, collected from the stem cell graft. These receptors were collected from a human donor who donated a stem cell graft to a child with acute lymphoblastic leukemia. The CDR3 runs from the conserved cysteine through the conserved F or W. The D gene is left open where the match is weak. Clone size is shown for a subset of rows, as once, few, many or a class of expanded clone.

clone_size j_call d_call v_call cdr3_aa cdr3_nt
many TRBJ2-5 - TRBV29-1 CSVALKETQYF TGCAGCGTTGCCTTGAAGGAGACCCAGTACTTC
many TRBJ2-7 - TRBV5-1 CASSLGTSVGFPEQYF TGCGCCAGCAGCTTGGGGACATCGGTAGGGTTTCCCGAGCAGTACTTC
many TRBJ1-1 - TRBV20-1 CSPNKGGRTEAFF TGCAGCCCTAATAAGGGGGGGCGGACTGAAGCTTTCTTT
few TRBJ1-2 - TRBV29-1 CSVEVQDPTVGGYTF TGCAGCGTTGAAGTCCAGGACCCTACGGTAGGAGGCTACACCTTC
- TRBJ2-2 - TRBV6-1 CASRRTFSGNTGELFF TGTGCCAGCAGACGCACCTTTTCAGGGAACACCGGGGAGCTGTTTTTT
many TRBJ2-2 TRBD2 TRBV7-6 CASSPTPGLAGGTGELFF TGTGCCAGCAGCCCTACACCCGGACTAGCGGGAGGTACCGGGGAGCTGTTTTTT
- TRBJ2-3 - TRBV14 CASSQDWRADTQYF TGTGCCAGCAGCCAAGATTGGCGAGCAGATACGCAGTATTTT
many TRBJ1-4 TRBD1 TRBV10-3 CAISESILLNQGEAGRLFF TGTGCCATCAGTGAGTCCATACTATTGAACCAGGGGGAGGCCGGCCGACTGTTTTTT
- TRBJ1-1 - TRBV2 CARESMNTEAFF TGTGCCAGGGAGTCGATGAACACTGAAGCTTTCTTT
many TRBJ1-4 - TRBV7-6 CASSSTPRQAFNEKLFF TGTGCCAGCAGCTCGACCCCCCGACAGGCCTTTAATGAAAAACTGTTTTTT
many TRBJ1-5 - TRBV6-1 CASTPSFGGGNQPQHF TGTGCCAGCACTCCTTCTTTCGGGGGCGGGAATCAGCCCCAGCATTTT
- TRBJ2-3 - TRBV9 CASSVGGRATDTQYF TGTGCCAGCAGCGTAGGGGGCAGAGCCACAGATACGCAGTATTTT
many TRBJ2-3 TRBD2 TRBV7-9 CASSRGAGGPAYF TGTGCCAGCAGCCGAGGGGCGGGGGGGCCTGCGTATTTT
many TRBJ2-3 TRBD1 TRBV6-2/TRBV6-3 CASSGWTGVTSTDTQYF TGTGCCAGCAGCGGATGGACAGGAGTTACTAGCACAGATACGCAGTATTTT
- TRBJ2-7 - TRBV7-7 CASSCPGTGNYEQYF TGTGCCAGCAGCTGCCCCGGGACGGGTAACTACGAGCAGTACTTC
- TRBJ2-3 - TRBV6-6 CASRTVGDTQYF TGTGCCAGCAGGACAGTCGGAGATACGCAGTATTTT
few TRBJ2-2 TRBD1 TRBV10-3 CAAKGGRQGVNTGELFF TGTGCCGCCAAAGGAGGGAGACAGGGGGTTAACACCGGGGAGCTGTTTTTT
few TRBJ2-1 TRBD2 TRBV18 CASSPFTTSGGHNEQFF TGTGCCAGCTCACCATTCACGACTAGCGGAGGGCACAATGAGCAGTTCTTC
many TRBJ2-3 TRBD1 TRBV5-1 CASSPTTGGIADTQYF TGCGCCAGCAGCCCCACGACAGGGGGCATCGCAGATACGCAGTATTTT
- TRBJ2-3 TRBD1 TRBV9 CASSVAPGQGRSTQYF TGTGCCAGCAGCGTAGCCCCCGGACAGGGGCGAAGTACGCAGTATTTT
many TRBJ2-1 TRBD2 TRBV20-1 CSALGGSNHNEQFF TGCAGTGCTCTGGGGGGGAGCAACCACAATGAGCAGTTCTTC
many TRBJ1-1 - TRBV29-1 CSVPGGDGGFF TGCAGCGTACCCGGCGGTGACGGGGGTTTCTTT
many TRBJ2-5 - TRBV7-2 CASSRAGETQYF TGTGCCAGCAGCAGGGCGGGGGAGACCCAGTACTTC
many TRBJ2-1 - TRBV20-1 CSATSRNEQFF TGCAGTGCTACCTCAAGGAATGAGCAGTTCTTC
many TRBJ1-1 - TRBV4-3 CASSQDPRSTEAFF TGCGCCAGCAGCCAAGATCCCAGGAGCACTGAAGCTTTCTTT
once TRBJ1-5 - TRBV18 CASSPNRVGGNQPQHF TGTGCCAGCTCACCGAATAGGGTGGGAGGCAATCAGCCCCAGCATTTT
many TRBJ1-1 - TRBV20-1 CSARDLVNTEAFF TGCAGTGCTAGAGATCTAGTGAACACTGAAGCTTTCTTT
- TRBJ1-5 TRBD1 TRBV6-2/TRBV6-3 CASSSRQRQGRNQPQHF TGTGCCAGCAGTTCTCGTCAGCGACAGGGCCGCAATCAGCCCCAGCATTTT
many TRBJ2-7 - TRBV7-2 CASRTGPSSYEQYF TGTGCCAGCAGGACAGGTCCCAGCTCCTACGAGCAGTACTTC
many TRBJ2-3 TRBD2 TRBV27 CASSLEGQRGGPTDTQYF TGTGCCAGCAGTTTAGAGGGCCAGCGGGGGGGCCCCACAGATACGCAGTATTTT
many TRBJ2-7 - TRBV3-1 CASSQERLGEQYF TGTGCCAGCAGCCAAGAACGACTGGGTGAGCAGTACTTC
many TRBJ1-4 - TRBV7-9 CASSLADGPGSSEKLFF TGTGCCAGCAGCTTAGCTGATGGACCCGGATCAAGCGAAAAACTGTTTTTT
many TRBJ2-3 TRBD1 TRBV5-4 CASSLKGQTDTQYF TGTGCCAGCAGCTTGAAGGGACAGACAGATACGCAGTATTTT
many TRBJ2-3 - TRBV10-2 CASSEVGTDTQYF TGCGCCAGCAGTGAAGTAGGGACAGATACGCAGTATTTT
many TRBJ1-4 - TRBV7-9 CASSPTREVRGEKLFF TGTGCCAGCAGCCCGACCCGAGAAGTGAGGGGTGAAAAACTGTTTTTT
- TRBJ2-2 - TRBV29-1 CSANEGGGNTGELFF TGCAGCGCCAACGAGGGGGGCGGGAACACCGGGGAGCTGTTTTTT
few TRBJ2-7 - TRBV29-1 CSVEDREGTSYEQYF TGCAGCGTTGAAGATCGGGAAGGGACTTCCTACGAGCAGTACTTC
many TRBJ1-5 - TRBV20-1 CSAKKGAGNQPQHF TGCAGTGCTAAGAAGGGCGCGGGCAATCAGCCCCAGCATTTT
many TRBJ2-3 - TRBV6-6 CASSYGPTDTQYF TGTGCCAGCAGTTACGGGCCAACGGATACGCAGTATTTT
many TRBJ1-5 - TRBV15 CATSTTGHHNQPQHF TGTGCCACCTCTACCACGGGACACCACAATCAGCCCCAGCATTTT
- TRBJ1-1 - TRBV20-1 CSARDPRRVNTEAFF TGCAGTGCTAGAGATCCCCGCAGGGTGAACACTGAAGCTTTCTTT
- TRBJ2-7 - TRBV6-1 CASSGTLSYEQYF TGTGCCAGCAGTGGAACCCTCTCCTACGAGCAGTACTTC